These 6 T cell receptor beta chains were sequenced from one sample in a study of cytomegalovirus exposure and HLA in healthy donors. Use of 60 Vbeta and 13 Jbeta primers characterized the PCR. Clones were read by immunoSEQ multiplex PCR, and TCRdb kept only the in-frame ones, dropping some. With about 110,000 clones in the sample, the ten largest clones hold around 7%. The specimen was PBMCs. Source of these receptors: a man aged 35 to 55 in good health and CMV-seropositive.

V usage is TRBV6-6 and J usage is TRBJ2-1, with TRBD2 matching 12 bases. Per germline, CDR1 MNHNY and CDR2 SVGAGI (reference sequence). The trim removed 2 bases at V and 10 bases at J, leaving 6 bases unmatched. The CDR3 has 15 amino acids. The CDR3 sequence: CASSYGVGLAGEQFF. In nucleotides, the CDR3 is TGTGCCAGCAGTTACGGGGTAGGACTAGCGGGAGAGCAGTTCTTC.

This chain links TRBV25-1 with TRBJ2-2, with D possibly TRBD2 on 7 matching bases. The germline V gene encodes CDR1 MGHDK and CDR2 SYGVNS. V lost 4 bases and J 4 bases, leaving 16 bases between the germline ends. The CDR3 is 16 residues long. The CDR3 spells CASSGYGGAVTGELFF. The CDR3 DNA is TGTGCCAGCAGTGGATATGGGGGGGCCGTCACCGGGGAGCTGTTTTTT.

V usage is TRBV15 and J usage is TRBJ2-3; a possible D gene is TRBD1 (6 bases). Per the germline V gene, CDR1 is LNHNV and CDR2 is YYDKDF (reference sequence). V was cut by 0 bases and J by 2 bases, with 12 bases left in between. CDR3 length: 16 amino acids. The CDR3 DNA is TGTGCCACCAGCAGAGATGCAGGGGAGCCCACAGATACGCAGTATTTT. Amino acids: CATSRDAGEPTDTQYF.

The rearrangement uses TRBV10-1 and TRBJ2-3, with 9 bases identical to TRBD2. The CDR3 is 17 amino acids. V was clipped by 6 bases and J by 2 bases; unmatched bases: 12. CDR1 is WNHNN, CDR2 SYGVQD, per germline (reference sequence). As DNA, the CDR3 is TGCGCCAGCAGCCCTGGGGCTAGCGGGACCTTCACAGATACGCAGTATTTT. Translating gives CASSPGASGTFTDTQYF.

The chain employs TRBV13 and TRBJ1-5, with 10 bases matching TRBD1. The CDR3 spans 15 residues. After removal of 3 bases from V and 7 bases from J, the junction contained 6 bases not matched to a gene. Germline CDR1 reads PRHDT; CDR2 reads FYEKMQ (reference sequence). CDR3 protein: CASSFRDRGGQPQHF. Written as DNA, the CDR3 is TGTGCCAGCAGCTTCCGGGACAGGGGAGGCCAGCCCCAGCATTTT.

This rearrangement joins TRBV5-1 to TRBJ1-1, with 7 bases matching TRBD1. The CDR3 consists of 15 residues. CDR1 and CDR2 from the germline V gene are SGHRS and YFSETQ. The ends lost 3 bases at V and 1 base at J; junction bases unmatched: 6. The CDR3 DNA is TGCGCCAGCAGCTACTTAGGGACAGCGAACACTGAAGCTTTCTTT. This gives the protein CASSYLGTANTEAFF.